The 27 T cell receptor beta chains listed next were all sequenced from one sample in a study of blood T cell repertoires in COVID-19. TCRdb keeps only in-frame clones here, not all; method: immunoSEQ multiplex PCR. The sample lists roughly 430,000 clones; nearly 90% were seen once. The sample consisted of PBMCs or T cells enriched from blood (not recorded which). The receptors here all came from a woman aged 18 to 35 who had been exposed to COVID-19.

This chain's CDR3 is CASSPASGWREQYF. The CDR3, as DNA: TGCGCCAGCAGCCCCGCATCAGGGTGGCGGGAGCAGTACTTC. V and J are TRBV4-3 and TRBJ2-7; TRBD1 might be the D (5 bases). CDR1 and CDR2 (germline): LGHNA, YSLEER. V shed 4 bases and J shed 7 bases, with 17 bases lying between them. The CDR3 length is 14 residues.

The table lists this clone with a few counts. The chain has TRBV5-1 and TRBJ1-2, with unresolved D. Germline CDR1 SGHRS, CDR2 YFSETQ. The CDR3 extends over 13 amino acids. The V end was cut by 0 bases, the J end by 4 bases, with 7 bases between. The CDR3 spells CASSLAETYGYTF. CDR3 bases: TGCGCCAGCAGCTTGGCAGAAACCTATGGCTACACCTTC.

The V and J genes are TRBV2 and TRBJ2-1, with 8 positions matching TRBD2. The CDR3 loop spans 14 amino acids. With V trimmed by 10 bases and J by 10 bases, 15 bases remained unmatched. The V gene's germline CDR1 is SNHLY and CDR2 FYNNEI. Written as DNA, the CDR3 is TGTGCCACCAAAGGGCTAGCGGGTTTGGTGGAGCAGTTCTTC. Translated: CATKGLAGLVEQFF.

V and J are TRBV21-1 and TRBJ2-7; the table assigns TRBD1, which was not confirmed against the DNA. TRBV21-1 represents a pseudogene. CDR3 length: 13 residues. CDR3 in amino acids: CASRGTGVYEQYF. As DNA, the CDR3 is TGTGCCAGCAGGGGGACAGGGGTCTACGAGCAGTACTTC.

V is TRBV3-1 (or the pseudogene TRBV3-2) and J is TRBJ2-5; D is ambiguous. The CDR3 extends over 14 amino acids. CDR1 and CDR2 (germline): LGHDT, YNNKEL (reference sequence). V lost 1 base and J 4 bases, leaving 10 bases between the germline ends. CDR3 region: CASSQVRASETQYF. In nucleotides, the CDR3 is TGTGCCAGCAGCCAAGTACGAGCGTCAGAGACCCAGTACTTC.

CDR3 loop: CASSPHLLAGASGELFF. In DNA, the CDR3 is TGTGCCAGCTCACCCCACCTCCTAGCGGGAGCGTCCGGGGAGCTGTTTTTT. The chain uses TRBV18 and TRBJ2-2; 10 bases are a match to TRBD2. V shed 3 bases, J shed 6 bases, and the junction held 10 bases outside the gene matches. The CDR3 is made up of 17 amino acids. The V gene's germline CDR1 is KGHSH and CDR2 LQKENI.

This sequence joins TRBV9 and TRBJ1-2; TRBD1 matches at 10 bases. The CDR3 runs to 14 residues. CDR1 is SGDLS and CDR2 is YYNGEE in the germline V gene. Trimming removed 0 bases from V and 8 bases from J; junction bases left unmatched: 4. The CDR3 DNA is TGTGCCAGCAGCGTAGGACAGGGGGCTCGGGGCTACACCTTC. This encodes CASSVGQGARGYTF. Full variable domain (outside the CDR3, taken from reference TRBV9 and TRBJ1-2): DSGVTQTPKHLITATGQRVTLRCSPRSGDLSVYWYQQSLDQGLQFLIQYYNGEERAKGNILERFSAQQFPDLHSELNLSSLELGDSALYFCASSVGQGARGYTFGSGTRLTVV.

The J gene is TRBJ2-5, the V gene TRBV20-1; D ambiguous. The germline gives CDR1 DFQATT, CDR2 SNEGSKA (reference sequence). The CDR3 has 14 amino acids. The ends were cut back, 3 bases at V and 0 bases at J, with 11 bases in the middle. CDR3: CSASPLKYQETQYF. Here the CDR3 DNA reads TGCAGTGCTAGTCCACTCAAGTACCAAGAGACCCAGTACTTC.

This clone was detected only a few times. J is TRBJ2-7 and V is TRBV5-4; a weak D match, TRBD2 (6 bases). V lost 0 bases and J 7 bases, leaving 23 bases between the germline ends. The germline V gene encodes CDR1 SGHNT and CDR2 YYREEE (reference sequence). The CDR3 loop spans 17 amino acids. Here the CDR3 DNA reads TGTGCCAGCAGCTTGGCCTCTGGGGGGATTTCTCCTAGGGAGCAGTACTTC. Translated, it gives CASSLASGGISPREQYF.

This chain joins TRBV4-1 and TRBJ1-5; a weak D match, TRBD1 (5 bases). The V end lost 0 bases, the J end lost 2 bases, and 8 bases lay between the germline ends. CDR1 and CDR2 (germline): MGHRA, YSYEKL. The CDR3 runs to 15 residues. The CDR3 reads CASSQEQAGNQPQHF. The CDR3 nucleotides are TGCGCCAGCAGCCAAGAACAGGCAGGCAATCAGCCCCAGCATTTT.

This clone was detected once. The V gene is TRBV10-3, the J gene TRBJ2-3; TRBD1 aligns across 7 bases. Germline-derived CDR1 and CDR2 are ENHRY and SYGVKD. The CDR3 contains 14 residues. With 6 bases clipped from V and 2 bases from J, the junction kept 5 bases outside the gene matches. Here the CDR3 reads CAISEDRATDTQYF. As DNA, the CDR3 is TGTGCCATCAGCGAAGACAGGGCCACAGATACGCAGTATTTT.

The chain links TRBV4-1 to TRBJ1-2; D may be TRBD1 (6 bases). Germline CDR1 reads MGHRA; CDR2 reads YSYEKL. Trimming took 6 bases from V and 1 from J, leaving 21 bases between them. The CDR3 has 17 residues. In DNA form, the CDR3 reads TGCGCCAGCAGACAAAGCGGGAAAGGGGGGAGTAACTATGGCTACACCTTC. Translating it yields CASRQSGKGGSNYGYTF.

This clone turned up a few times. The rearrangement links TRBV9 to TRBJ2-7; D gene ambiguous. This CDR3 comprises 16 residues. Trimming removed 0 bases at V and 3 bases at J, with 16 bases between. The V gene's germline CDR1 is SGDLS and CDR2 YYNGEE. In nucleotides, the CDR3 is TGTGCCAGCAGCGTAGCTTCCCCAGCGCCGAGCTACGAGCAGTACTTC. It is translated as CASSVASPAPSYEQYF.

The V gene is TRBV10-1, the J gene TRBJ2-3; 8 nucleotides align to TRBD2. Per germline, CDR1 WNHNN and CDR2 SYGVQD (reference sequence). This CDR3 has 14 residues. Trimming cost V 2 bases and J 4 bases; bases outside gene matches: 2. Written as DNA, the CDR3 is TGCGCCAGCAGTGAGCCCGGGAGGGCAGATACGCAGTATTTT. Protein sequence: CASSEPGRADTQYF.

The gene calls are TRBV6-5 and TRBJ2-6; TRBD1 might be the D (6 bases). Germline CDR1 is MNHEY and CDR2 is SVGAGI. Trimming shortened V by 9 bases and J by 0 bases, and 12 bases separated the two germline ends. This CDR3 region has 15 residues. CDR3 region: CASRDTPSGANVLTF. For the CDR3, the DNA is TGTGCCAGTAGGGACACCCCCTCTGGGGCCAACGTCCTGACTTTC.

This clone was found once. The chain uses TRBV6-5 and TRBJ2-1; possibly TRBD2 for D (5 bases). Per germline, CDR1 MNHEY and CDR2 SVGAGI. The length of the CDR3 is 14 residues. The V end was cut by 5 bases, the J end by 9 bases, with 17 bases between. The CDR3: CASSHLEEEGEQFF. The CDR3 DNA reads as TGTGCCAGCAGTCACTTAGAAGAAGAGGGTGAGCAGTTCTTC.

CDR3 sequence: CATSRDSWGGADYGYTF. The CDR3 DNA is TGTGCCACCAGCAGAGACTCGTGGGGGGGCGCAGACTATGGCTACACCTTC. The chain couples TRBV15 to TRBJ1-2, with a possible D match to TRBD1 (6 bases). The germline V and J ends were trimmed by 0 bases and 3 bases, with 17 bases remaining between them. Germline V gene sequence: CDR1 LNHNV, CDR2 YYDKDF (reference sequence). The length of the CDR3 is 17 residues.

This clone was detected only a few times. This sequence joins TRBV21-1 and TRBJ1-2; TRBD1, as called in the table, went unchecked against the DNA. TRBV21-1 is shown as a pseudogene. The CDR3 has 16 residues. The CDR3 coding sequence is TGTGCCAGCAGCAAAGCGAAATCAGGTGGGTGGTATGGCTACACCTTC. This gives the protein CASSKAKSGGWYGYTF.

The rearrangement joins TRBV29-1 to TRBJ2-5, with 7 bases fitting TRBD1. Germline V gene data show CDR1 as SQVTM and CDR2 as ANQGSEA. This CDR3 has 14 amino acids. With 4 bases clipped from V and 7 bases from J, the junction kept 12 bases outside the gene matches. The DNA of the CDR3 is TGCAGCGTTGCGGGGACAGCACTAACGGGGACCCAGTACTTC. Its protein product is CSVAGTALTGTQYF.

This clone appeared a single time. The rearrangement joins TRBV6-5 to TRBJ2-7; 7 bases map to TRBD1. J was trimmed by 3 bases and V by 0 bases; bases with no gene match: 2. CDR3 length: 14 residues. The V gene's germline CDR1 is MNHEY and CDR2 SVGAGI. DNA for the CDR3: TGTGCCAGCAGTTACTCGGGACAGATCTACGAGCAGTACTTC. Its protein product is CASSYSGQIYEQYF.

The CDR3 DNA is TGTGCCAGCAGCTTGGGAGGGTATAATTCACCCCTCCACTTT. This sequence encodes CASSLGGYNSPLHF. The rearrangement uses TRBV7-2 and TRBJ1-6; D is undetermined. With 3 bases removed from V and 4 bases from J, the gap between germline ends came to 7 bases. CDR1 is SGHTA and CDR2 is FQGNSA in the germline V gene. CDR3 size: 14 residues.

This clone appeared a few times. The chain uses TRBV6-2 or TRBV6-3 and TRBJ1-5, with unresolved D. From germline, CDR1 is MNHEY and CDR2 SVGEGT. The CDR3 length is 15 residues. Trimming stripped 4 bases from V and 5 bases from J, with 15 bases between. As DNA, the CDR3 is TGTGCCAGCAGTTCCCAGGTAGACGGATATCAGCCCCAGCATTTT. It encodes CASSSQVDGYQPQHF.

The genes are TRBV5-6 and TRBJ1-1; no firm D call. The CDR3 totals 13 residues. V was cut by 1 base and J by 1 base, with 5 bases left in between. Germline CDR1 SGHDT, CDR2 YYEEEE. The CDR3 DNA follows: TGTGCCAGCAGCTTGCAGTGGAACACTGAAGCTTTCTTT. This codes for CASSLQWNTEAFF.

The rearrangement joins TRBV12-3 or TRBV12-4 to TRBJ1-2, with unresolved D. CDR3 length: 13 amino acids. The V and J ends lost 5 bases and 7 bases respectively, with 14 bases between them. Written as DNA, the CDR3 is TGTGCCAGCAGTGACCACACCAGCGGTGGCTACACCTTC. It translates to CASSDHTSGGYTF.

The rearrangement uses TRBV9 and TRBJ2-1; 11 nucleotides line up with TRBD1. V lost 0 bases to trimming and J lost 9 bases; unmatched junction nucleotides: 2. The length of the CDR3 is 14 residues. Germline V gene data show CDR1 as SGDLS and CDR2 as YYNGEE. CDR3 coding DNA: TGTGCCAGCAGCGTAGGGACAGGGGGCAGTGAGCAGTTCTTC. It translates to CASSVGTGGSEQFF.

The chain couples TRBV2 to TRBJ1-2; weak D call: TRBD1 (6 bases). The V gene lost 6 bases and the J gene lost 0 bases, with 14 bases spanning the gap. CDR1 is SNHLY and CDR2 is FYNNEI in the germline V gene. The CDR3 length is 15 residues. The CDR3 loop is CASSLVDSSNYGYTF. The CDR3 DNA follows: TGTGCCAGCAGCCTTGTGGACAGTTCTAACTATGGCTACACCTTC. The full variable domain, completed using reference TRBV2 and TRBJ1-2, is EPEVTQTPSHQVTQMGQEVILRCVPISNHLYFYWYRQILGQKVEFLVSFYNNEISEKSEIFDDQFSVERPDGSNFTLKIRSTKLEDSAMYFCASSLVDSSNYGYTFGSGTRLTVV.

This chain uses TRBV6-5 with TRBJ2-7; 10 bases fit TRBD2. Germline V gene data show CDR1 as MNHEY and CDR2 as SVGAGI. V lost 5 bases to trimming and J lost 3 bases; unmatched junction nucleotides: 4. The CDR3 is made up of 14 amino acids. The DNA of the CDR3 is TGTGCCAGCAGTCCGTGGACTAGCGGCTACGAGCAGTACTTC. Encoded protein: CASSPWTSGYEQYF.